What follows are 16 T cell receptor beta chains derived from one specimen sequenced in a study of T cells expressing NK-cell markers. TCRdb processed the 5' RACE reads again and assigns one entry to each CDR3 protein, with no DNA. The ten top clones account for 7.3%, within a sample of under 500,000 distinct CDR3 sequences. The sequencing input was blood T cells: a sorted CD56 or NKG2C T cell subset, CD4+ or CD8+ T cells, or bulk PBMC T cells (not recorded which). Receptors were obtained from a woman between 18 and 70 years old in good health.

The chain uses TRBV5-5 and TRBJ1-3; the D call of TRBD1 rests on TCRdb alone, since no DNA is present to check it. Germline CDR1 and CDR2: SGHKS and YYEKEE (reference sequence). This CDR3 has 16 amino acids. This chain's CDR3 is CASSRYSRISGNTIYF.

The J gene is TRBJ2-1, the V gene TRBV5-1; TCRdb returns TRBD2, unconfirmable since there is no DNA. The germline gives CDR1 SGHRS, CDR2 YFSETQ. The CDR3 totals 14 residues. The CDR3 is CASSLNLAGAEQFF.

CDR3 sequence reads: CASSYLAGGQETQYF. This chain joins TRBV6-5 and TRBJ2-5; TCRdb reports TRBD2, a call that lacks DNA to check it against. This CDR3 is built from 15 residues. Germline assignment: CDR1 MNHEY and CDR2 SVGAGI.

The chain has TRBV6-5 and TRBJ2-2. The CDR3 contains 15 residues. CDR1 MNHEY and CDR2 SVGAGI come from the germline V gene. This chain's CDR3 is CASSYLGKNTGELFF.

This chain joins TRBV20-1 and TRBJ2-7; TCRdb designates TRBD2, a call that cannot be tested without DNA. CDR3 length: 13 residues. CDR1 and CDR2 from the germline V gene are DFQATT and SNEGSKA (reference sequence). CDR3 protein: CSAGRDGLYEQYF.

The chain carries TRBV29-1 and TRBJ2-4; TCRdb's D gene call, TRBD1, goes unchecked for lack of DNA. The CDR3 runs 13 residues. Per germline, CDR1 SQVTM and CDR2 ANQGSEA. CDR3 amino acids: CSALTGTKNIQYF.

The rearrangement joins TRBV29-1 to TRBJ2-3. The CDR3 consists of 13 residues. Germline V CDR1 and CDR2: SQVTM, ANQGSEA. The CDR3 reads CSVAADNTDTQYF.

The gene calls are TRBV19 and TRBJ2-2; as DNA is missing, the TRBD1 call by TCRdb cannot be tested. The CDR3 is made up of 16 amino acids. Germline V lookup: CDR1 LNHDA, CDR2 SQIVND (reference sequence). The CDR3 region is CATYQQGAGNTGELFF.

This chain connects TRBV12-3 or TRBV12-4 to TRBJ1-6; the D call from TCRdb, TRBD1, cannot be confirmed without DNA. There are 15 residues in the CDR3. The CDR3 loop reads CASSLWPPDSSPLHF.

The CDR3 here is CASSLFPNTGELFF. The chain combines TRBV12-3 or TRBV12-4 with TRBJ2-2. The CDR3 length is 14 residues.

The gene calls are TRBV5-1 and TRBJ2-3; TCRdb outputs TRBD1, but without DNA this stays unchecked. The germline gives CDR1 SGHRS, CDR2 YFSETQ. CDR3 size: 13 residues. CDR3: CASTRGGSDTQYF.

The chain is built from TRBV5-1 and TRBJ1-2; no DNA is available, so the TRBD1 call from TCRdb remains unchecked. The CDR3 runs 14 residues. Germline assignment: CDR1 SGHRS and CDR2 YFSETQ. This chain's CDR3 is CASSPWDRVGGYTF.

This rearrangement joins TRBV5-6 to TRBJ1-1. The germline CDR1 and CDR2 sequences are SGHDT and YYEEEE. This CDR3 comprises 14 residues. This CDR3 reads CASSHGEWHTEAFF.

The chain recombines TRBV7-2 with TRBJ2-5; the TCRdb call, TRBD1, lacks DNA for checking. The CDR3 runs to 13 residues. Germline CDR1 SGHTA, CDR2 FQGNSA. This chain's CDR3 is CASSPSGRETQYF.

This rearrangement joins TRBV19 to TRBJ1-2. This CDR3 has 16 amino acids. Germline lookup yields CDR1 LNHDA and CDR2 SQIVND (reference sequence). CDR3 amino acids: CASSATPRGSNYGYTF.

V usage is TRBV6-1 and J usage is TRBJ1-1. Germline V gene lookup returns CDR1 MNHNS and CDR2 SASEGT. The length of the CDR3 is 15 residues. CDR3 amino acids: CASSEVRQLNTEAFF.